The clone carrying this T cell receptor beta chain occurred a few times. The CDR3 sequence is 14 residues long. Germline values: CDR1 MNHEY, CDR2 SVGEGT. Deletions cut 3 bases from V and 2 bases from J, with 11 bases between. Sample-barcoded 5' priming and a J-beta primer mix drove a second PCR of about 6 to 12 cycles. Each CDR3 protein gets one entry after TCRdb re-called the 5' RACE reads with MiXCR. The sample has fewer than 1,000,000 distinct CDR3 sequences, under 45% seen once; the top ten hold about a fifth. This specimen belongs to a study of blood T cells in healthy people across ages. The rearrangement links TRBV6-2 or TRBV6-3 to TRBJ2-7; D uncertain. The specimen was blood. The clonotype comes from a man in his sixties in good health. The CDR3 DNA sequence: TGTGCCAGCAGTTATACCCCCCCAACCTACGAGCAGTACTTC. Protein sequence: CASSYTPPTYEQYF.